What follows are 18 T cell receptor beta chains derived from one specimen sequenced in a study of blood T cell repertoires in COVID-19. Assay used: immunoSEQ multiplex PCR; TCRdb lists only in-frame clones, some missing. This table has about 180,000 clones, roughly 88% appearing once. Sequences were obtained from PBMCs or T cells enriched from blood (not recorded which). The receptors shown here come from a man aged 50 or older who had recovered from COVID-19.

The chain couples TRBV5-1 to TRBJ2-1; D is perhaps TRBD1 (5 bases). Trimming took off 1 base at V and 0 bases at J, with 14 bases between the two ends. Germline V lookup: CDR1 SGHRS, CDR2 YFSETQ. The CDR3 sequence is 17 residues long. The CDR3 nucleotides are TGCGCCAGCAGCTTGCAGGGCCTAGGTCCCTCCTACAATGAGCAGTTCTTC. Translated, it gives CASSLQGLGPSYNEQFF.

The chain couples TRBV5-8 to TRBJ2-7; no clear D. CDR3 length: 16 residues. With 1 base removed from V and 0 bases from J, the gap between germline ends came to 14 bases. CDR1 SGHTS and CDR2 YDEGEE come from the germline V gene. The CDR3 reads CASSLLVGGGSYEQYF. The CDR3, as DNA: TGTGCCAGCAGCTTGTTGGTAGGTGGCGGCTCCTACGAGCAGTACTTC. The entire variable domain, with the rest obtained from reference TRBV5-8 and TRBJ2-7, is as follows: EAGVTQSPTHLIKTRGQQATLRCSPISGHTSVYWYQQALGLGLQFLLWYDEGEERNRGNFPPRFSGRQFPNYSSELNVNALELEDSALYLCASSLLVGGGSYEQYFGPGTRLTVT.

The chain combines TRBV10-3 with TRBJ1-5; D is uncertain. The CDR3 sequence is 13 residues long. CDR1 is ENHRY and CDR2 is SYGVKD in the germline V gene. The germline V and J ends were trimmed by 10 bases and 7 bases, with 17 bases remaining between them. The CDR3 DNA reads TGTGCCACCACAGTTCGCCCGGGGCAGCCCCAGCATTTT. Amino acids: CATTVRPGQPQHF.

The chain combines TRBV19 with TRBJ1-5, with no clear D. CDR1 is LNHDA and CDR2 is SQIVND in the germline V gene (reference sequence). This CDR3 region has 14 residues. Between the trimmed V and J ends, which lost 5 bases and 0 bases, there was a span of 8 bases. The CDR3 DNA reads TGTGCCAGTAGTGGACGGGATAGCAATCAGCCCCAGCATTTT. As protein: CASSGRDSNQPQHF.

The chain carries TRBV10-1 and TRBJ1-5, with a tentative D call TRBD1 (5 bases). CDR3 length: 14 amino acids. With 10 bases removed from V and 0 bases from J, the gap between germline ends came to 13 bases. Germline assignment: CDR1 WNHNN and CDR2 SYGVQD (reference sequence). CDR3 nucleotides: TGCGCCACCTTTACAGGTTATAGCAATCAGCCCCAGCATTTT. Protein product: CATFTGYSNQPQHF.

The table lists this clone with a count of one. V usage is TRBV11-3 and J usage is TRBJ2-3; D is possibly TRBD1 (5 bases). Germline assignment: CDR1 SGHNT and CDR2 YENEEA. Trimming removed 0 bases at V and 4 bases at J, with 8 bases between. This CDR3 has 14 residues. The CDR3 sequence is CASSLDRAADTQYF. DNA for the CDR3: TGTGCCAGCAGCTTAGACAGGGCCGCAGATACGCAGTATTTT.

V is TRBV24-1 and J is TRBJ2-5, with TRBD2 identical over 7 bases. The CDR3 runs to 14 residues. Germline assignment: CDR1 KGHDR and CDR2 SFDVKD. Germline trimming cut 5 bases from V and 9 bases from J; bases unmatched to any gene: 11. As DNA, the CDR3 is TGTGCCACCAGTGCAACGGGGGGTACCGGGGCCCAGTACTTC. This translates into CATSATGGTGAQYF.

As concerns this clone: Other DNA sequences of this sample code for an identical CDR3. This chain uses TRBV18 with TRBJ1-1; 8 nucleotides agree with TRBD1. Germline values: CDR1 KGHSH, CDR2 LQKENI. The V gene end was trimmed by 2 bases and the J gene end by 6 bases; junction bases not matched to a gene: 2. The CDR3 totals 13 residues. CDR3 sequence: CASSPGTGPEAFF. For the CDR3, the DNA is TGTGCCAGCTCACCAGGGACAGGCCCTGAAGCTTTCTTT. The whole variable domain, remainder taken from reference TRBV18 and TRBJ1-1, is NAGVMQNPRHLVRRRGQEARLRCSPMKGHSHVYWYRQLPEEGLKFMVYLQKENIIDESGMPKERFSAEFPKEGPSILRIQQVVRGDSAAYFCASSPGTGPEAFFGQGTRLTVV.

The J gene is TRBJ2-5, the V gene TRBV5-1; D possibly corresponds to TRBD1 (6 bases). This CDR3 comprises 12 residues. Trimming removed 6 bases at V and 2 bases at J, with 8 bases between. The V gene's germline CDR1 is SGHRS and CDR2 YFSETQ. Written as DNA, the CDR3 is TGCGCCAGCACCAGGGGACAAGAGACCCAGTACTTC. Its protein is CASTRGQETQYF.

The chain combines TRBV10-1 with TRBJ1-5; D unresolved. Per the germline V gene, CDR1 is WNHNN and CDR2 is SYGVQD (reference sequence). This CDR3 contains 13 residues. Between the trimmed V and J ends, which lost 4 bases and 7 bases, there was a span of 11 bases. The CDR3 region has the DNA TGCGCCAGCAGTGCTGAGGTTAGCCAGCCCCAGCATTTT. Residues: CASSAEVSQPQHF.

V usage is TRBV5-1 and J usage is TRBJ2-7; 9 nucleotides match TRBD2. Germline-derived CDR1 and CDR2 are SGHRS and YFSETQ. The CDR3 runs to 15 residues. After removal of 0 bases from V and 3 bases from J, the junction contained 4 bases not matched to a gene. CDR3 loop: CASSLDAGGNYEQYF. CDR3 in DNA: TGCGCCAGCAGCTTGGATGCGGGGGGGAACTACGAGCAGTACTTC.

The rearrangement uses TRBV7-9 and TRBJ1-2, with TRBD1 matching 9 bases. The CDR3 extends over 14 amino acids. V gave up 4 bases and J gave up 3 bases; unmatched junction bases: 3. The V gene's germline CDR1 is SEHNR and CDR2 FQNEAQ (reference sequence). This CDR3 reads CASSSWTGDYGYTF. The CDR3 DNA follows: TGTGCCAGCAGCTCATGGACAGGGGACTATGGCTACACCTTC.

This clone occurred once. This chain links TRBV7-9 with TRBJ2-7; 7 bases are shared with TRBD1. Germline-derived CDR1 and CDR2 are SEHNR and FQNEAQ (reference sequence). J was trimmed by 5 bases and V by 5 bases; bases with no gene match: 6. CDR3 length equals 13 residues. DNA of the CDR3: TGTGCCAGCAGCCCGGAAGACAGGGACGAGCAGTACTTC. Translating it yields CASSPEDRDEQYF.

This clone appeared once. This chain joins TRBV6-1 and TRBJ1-4; D is ambiguous. CDR1 and CDR2 from the germline V gene are MNHNS and SASEGT. This CDR3 region has 14 residues. Trimming left V 2 bases short and J 8 bases short, with 12 bases between. In DNA, the CDR3 is TGTGCCAGCAGTGAACGGGATTTAGAGGAAAAACTGTTTTTT. It yields the protein CASSERDLEEKLFF.

The DNA of the CDR3 is TGTGCCAGCAGCCAACTCGCGGGGGCGAGCTCTGGAAACACCATATATTTT. This gives the protein CASSQLAGASSGNTIYF. The rearrangement links TRBV3-1 (or the pseudogene TRBV3-2) to TRBJ1-3, with D perhaps TRBD1 (6 bases). The length of the CDR3 is 17 residues. V was trimmed by 2 bases and J by 0 bases, leaving 14 bases between them. Germline lookup yields CDR1 LGHDT and CDR2 YNNKEL (reference sequence).

The chain joins TRBV27 to TRBJ1-5; 8 nucleotides align to TRBD1. The CDR3 runs 15 residues. J gave up 2 bases and V 6 bases, and 6 bases lay outside the gene matches. Germline-derived CDR1 and CDR2 are MNHEY and SMNVEV (reference sequence). The CDR3 loop reads CASRGTGGGNQPQHF. The CDR3 DNA reads TGTGCCAGCAGGGGGACAGGTGGAGGCAATCAGCCCCAGCATTTT.

The CDR3 region has the DNA TGCGCCAGCAGGCCCTCTTTGGGGGCCTCGACCTCTGGAAACACCATATATTTT. Its translation is CASRPSLGASTSGNTIYF. This chain uses TRBV5-1 with TRBJ1-3; tentative D call: TRBD1 (6 bases). Germline CDR1 reads SGHRS; CDR2 reads YFSETQ. This CDR3 has 18 residues. The V gene lost 5 bases and the J gene lost 0 bases, with 21 bases spanning the gap.

V is TRBV5-1 and J is TRBJ1-2; maybe TRBD1 (6 bases). The V gene's germline CDR1 is SGHRS and CDR2 YFSETQ. The CDR3 extends over 15 amino acids. V was shortened by 4 bases and J by 4 bases, with 17 bases between the two germline ends. CDR3 loop: CASSLGQTLSYGYTF. The CDR3 bases are TGCGCCAGCAGCCTAGGACAGACACTTTCCTATGGCTACACCTTC.